The 20 T cell receptor beta chains below were found in one sample sequenced in a study of CD8+CD57+ T cells in acquired aplastic anemia. Genomic DNA constituted the template upon which TCR beta VDJ and CDR3 profiling was performed. TCRdb redid the calling of the reads with MiXCR, one entry per CDR3 protein. The sample shows around 190,000 distinct CDR3 sequences, nearly 50% of them seen only once. Patients selected for sequencing had displayed CD8+CD57+ cell expansion by flow cytometry. Sample: sorted CD4+, CD8+, or CD8+CD57+ T cells (not recorded which) from PBMCs. Receptor source: a human donor with aplastic anemia.

This clonotype showed up just a few times. V gene TRBV7-9 combines with J gene TRBJ2-7; TRBD1 aligns across 9 bases. The trim removed 11 bases at V and 6 bases at J, leaving 8 bases unmatched. Germline CDR1 reads SEHNR; CDR2 reads FQNEAQ (reference sequence). The CDR3 length is 12 residues. In DNA form, the CDR3 reads TGTGCCGTCCGGGACAGGGACATCGAGCAGTACTTC. Translation: CAVRDRDIEQYF.

This clonotype was counted only a few times. The rearrangement uses TRBV11-1 and TRBJ2-7, with 14 bases lining up with TRBD2. The CDR3 length is 16 residues. The germline V gene encodes CDR1 SGHAT and CDR2 FQDESV (reference sequence). V lost 5 bases to trimming and J lost 4 bases; unmatched junction nucleotides: 7. The DNA for the CDR3 is TGTGCCAGCAGCCAGACTAGCGGGAGGGCCGTATACGAGCAGTACTTC. It is translated as CASSQTSGRAVYEQYF.

The chain couples TRBV11-1 to TRBJ2-3, with 12 nucleotides matching TRBD2. CDR1 is SGHAT, CDR2 FQDESV, per germline (reference sequence). Trimming took 8 bases from V and 2 from J; bases not matched to a gene: 8. The CDR3 totals 16 residues. The CDR3 region is CASALAGGHHTDTQYF. The CDR3 coding sequence is TGTGCCAGCGCACTAGCGGGGGGCCATCACACAGATACGCAGTATTTT.

Points on this clonotype: The junction differs from germline at one of its ends, possibly a read error. This rearrangement joins TRBV6-9 to TRBJ1-5; the D gene is possibly TRBD1 (5 bases). The CDR3 is 14 residues long. Germline CDR1 reads MNHGY; CDR2 reads SVAAGI. The CDR3 sequence: CVSSYSKGNQPQHF. CDR3 nucleotides: TGTGTCAGCAGTTATTCGAAGGGGAATCAGCCCCAGCATTTT.

This clonotype was seen repeatedly, ten times or more. The chain employs TRBV28 and TRBJ2-7; D is unclear. Germline V lookup: CDR1 MDHEN, CDR2 SYDVKM. Trimming took 8 bases from V and 6 from J, leaving 11 bases between them. The CDR3 runs 11 residues. CDR3 DNA sequence: TGTGCCAGCTCGCTCGGGTCCGAGCAGTACTTC. Translated, it gives CASSLGSEQYF.

The chain links TRBV18 to TRBJ2-7; 7 nucleotides agree with TRBD2. The CDR3 contains 13 residues. V gave up 3 bases and J gave up 7 bases; unmatched junction bases: 6. Germline V CDR1 and CDR2: KGHSH, LQKENI. DNA of the CDR3: TGTGCCAGCTCACCGGGCAGGGAGGGTGAGCAGTACTTC. Its protein product is CASSPGREGEQYF.

This clonotype was seen many times. V is TRBV10-1 and J is TRBJ2-6, with D tentatively TRBD1 or TRBD2 (6 bases each). Trimming removed 5 bases from V and 0 bases from J, with 17 bases in between. Germline V CDR1 and CDR2: WNHNN, SYGVQD (reference sequence). The CDR3 is made up of 18 amino acids. The CDR3 nucleotides read TGCGCCAGCAGTCCAGGAGGGGGGCACAGCTCTGGGGCCAACGTCCTGACTTTC. Its translation is CASSPGGGHSSGANVLTF.

The sample holds many counts of this clonotype. The chain joins TRBV29-1 to TRBJ1-2; a possible D gene is TRBD1 (6 bases). Germline V gene sequence: CDR1 SQVTM, CDR2 ANQGSEA. CDR3 length: 15 amino acids. V lost 6 bases, J lost 3 bases, and 20 bases lay in between. DNA for the CDR3: TGCAGCGTCACAAAAACAGGGATTCTGGACTATGGCTACACCTTC. Translating gives CSVTKTGILDYGYTF.

A few counts support this clonotype. This chain links TRBV7-8 with TRBJ2-2; D is unresolved. CDR1 and CDR2 (germline): SGHVS, FQNEAQ. CDR3 length equals 13 residues. Trimming took off 0 bases at V and 6 bases at J, with 5 bases between the two ends. The CDR3 sequence is CASSLAPSGELFF. The CDR3 DNA is TGTGCCAGCAGCTTAGCGCCCTCCGGGGAGCTGTTTTTT. Together with reference TRBV7-8 and TRBJ2-2, the CDR3 gives the full variable domain: GAGVSQSPRYKVAKRGQDVALRCDPISGHVSLFWYQQALGQGPEFLTYFQNEAQLDKSGLPSDRFFAERPEGSVSTLKIQRTQQEDSAVYLCASSLAPSGELFFGEGSRLTVL.

The rearrangement uses TRBV4-1 and TRBJ2-3; 13 bases line up with TRBD2. The V gene end was trimmed by 1 base and the J gene end by 5 bases; junction bases not matched to a gene: 9. The CDR3 loop spans 18 amino acids. Germline CDR1 is MGHRA and CDR2 is YSYEKL. The CDR3 reads CASSQVQLAGGMGDTQYF. The CDR3 nucleotides read TGCGCCAGCAGCCAAGTCCAACTAGCGGGGGGGATGGGAGATACGCAGTATTTT.

This clonotype has just one count. The V gene is TRBV20-1, the J gene TRBJ1-6; 9 bases are shared with TRBD1. The CDR3 is made up of 17 amino acids. The germline V gene has CDR1 DFQATT and CDR2 SNEGSKA (reference sequence). After removal of 6 bases from V and 5 bases from J, the junction contained 14 bases not matched to a gene. In nucleotides, the CDR3 is TGCAGTGCCCAGGGGACAGGGAAGGTCCCCAATAATTCACCCCTCCACTTT. Translation: CSAQGTGKVPNNSPLHF.

This clonotype has ten or more counts. This chain joins TRBV19 and TRBJ2-3; D remains unclear. Germline CDR1 is LNHDA and CDR2 is SQIVND (reference sequence). This CDR3 region has 17 residues. Trimming pared 6 bases from V and 2 bases from J, leaving 21 bases between. CDR3 bases: TGTGCCAGTAGCGCCCGGACGTACGGCCTATCCACAGATACGCAGTATTTT. It codes for CASSARTYGLSTDTQYF.

This clonotype was seen just once. The chain is built from TRBV4-3 and TRBJ2-7; the match to TRBD2 covers 11 bases. Germline lookup yields CDR1 LGHNA and CDR2 YSLEER. The CDR3 length is 16 residues. V lost 0 bases and J lost 4; bases outside the gene matches: 5. The CDR3: CASSQDWLAGGYEQYF. Here the CDR3 DNA reads TGCGCCAGCAGCCAAGATTGGCTAGCGGGGGGTTACGAGCAGTACTTC.

Notes on this clonotype: One junction end does not reproduce the germline sequence, and a read error may be involved. CDR3 sequence reads: CASSFTGSPGDEQFF. The CDR3 DNA reads TGTGCTAGCAGCTTTACCGGGTCCCCTGGCGATGAGCAGTTCTTC. This chain uses TRBV7-7 with TRBJ2-1; no reliable D call. Looked up from germline, CDR1 is SSHAT and CDR2 is FNYEAQ (reference sequence). The CDR3 is 15 residues long.

This clonotype was seen repeatedly, ten times or more. This chain uses TRBV5-5 with TRBJ1-2; D is unresolved. The V and J ends lost 5 bases and 0 bases respectively, with 8 bases between them. CDR1 and CDR2 (germline): SGHKS, YYEKEE (reference sequence). The CDR3 runs to 13 residues. CDR3 protein: CASRSAPNYGYTF. CDR3 bases: TGTGCCAGCAGATCGGCCCCTAACTATGGCTACACCTTC.

This clonotype was recorded a few times. The CDR3 DNA reads TGTGCCATCAGCTTGGGAGGGGCAGGGGGCGCAGAGACCCAGTACTTC. Translating gives CAISLGGAGGAETQYF. The chain employs TRBV10-3 and TRBJ2-5, with D possibly matching TRBD1 (8 bases). V was trimmed by 6 bases and J by 4 bases, leaving 21 bases between them. This CDR3 spans 16 amino acids. Germline V gives CDR1 ENHRY, CDR2 SYGVKD.

The chain employs TRBV7-6 and TRBJ2-1; D may be TRBD2 (6 bases). The CDR3 loop spans 17 amino acids. Germline CDR1 and CDR2: SGHVS and FNYEAQ. V was trimmed by 5 bases and J by 0 bases, leaving 17 bases between them. The DNA for the CDR3 is TGTGCCAGCAGCACTTGGACTAACCTTTACTCCTACAATGAGCAGTTCTTC. Its protein is CASSTWTNLYSYNEQFF.

The chain is built from TRBV12-3 or TRBV12-4 and TRBJ2-1; 8 positions agree with TRBD2. Germline trimming cut 4 bases from V and 8 bases from J; bases unmatched to any gene: 7. The CDR3 runs to 14 residues. The CDR3 is CASSYSGGQYEQFF. In DNA, the CDR3 is TGTGCCAGCAGTTACTCGGGGGGGCAGTATGAGCAGTTCTTC.

The rearrangement links TRBV6-5 to TRBJ1-5; possible D gene TRBD1, 6 bases. The length of the CDR3 is 15 residues. V lost 4 bases and J lost 6, with 16 bases in between. CDR1 and CDR2 (germline): MNHEY, SVGAGI. CDR3 nucleotides: TGTGCCAGCAGTTCCATCACAGGGAAAGGTCAGCCCCAGCATTTT. Its protein product is CASSSITGKGQPQHF.

This sequence joins TRBV20-1 and TRBJ1-2, with D tentatively TRBD1 (5 bases). CDR3 length: 11 amino acids. V lost 0 bases and J lost 8, with 7 bases in between. Germline V CDR1 and CDR2: DFQATT, SNEGSKA (reference sequence). CDR3 nucleotide sequence: TGCAGTGCTAGAGACGGGGGAGGCTACACCTTC. This encodes CSARDGGGYTF.